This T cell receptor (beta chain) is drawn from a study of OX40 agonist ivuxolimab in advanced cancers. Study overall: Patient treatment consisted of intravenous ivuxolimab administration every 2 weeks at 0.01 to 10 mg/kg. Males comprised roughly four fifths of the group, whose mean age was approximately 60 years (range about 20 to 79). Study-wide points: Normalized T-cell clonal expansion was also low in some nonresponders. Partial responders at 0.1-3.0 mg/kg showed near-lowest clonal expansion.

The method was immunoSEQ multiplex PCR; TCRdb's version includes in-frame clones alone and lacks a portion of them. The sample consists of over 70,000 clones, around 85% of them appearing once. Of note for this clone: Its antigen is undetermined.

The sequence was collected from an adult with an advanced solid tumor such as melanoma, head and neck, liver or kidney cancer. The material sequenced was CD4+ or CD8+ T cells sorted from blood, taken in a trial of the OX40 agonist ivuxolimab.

Written as DNA, the CDR3 is TGCGCCAGCAGCCCCGGGCCTCAATATGGGGAGCAGTACTTC. Encoded protein: CASSPGPQYGEQYF. V is TRBV4-1 and J is TRBJ2-7; no clear D gene. The CDR3 is 14 residues long. V was pared by 4 bases and J by 7 bases, with 17 bases between. Germline loops: CDR1 MGHRA, CDR2 YSYEKL.